Below are 27 T cell receptor beta chains sequenced from a single sample in a study of PD-1 blockade in classical Hodgkin lymphoma. This table comes from immunoSEQ multiplex PCR, and its TCRdb copy is limited to in-frame clones, with some not included. In the table there are about 41,000 clones, 60% to 80% of which are singletons. Sample time point: cycle 4 day 1 (C4D1), after five to seven weeks of nivolumab. All patients experienced relapse after autologous stem cell transplantation, and brentuximab vedotin exposure was variable. The specimen comprised peripheral blood mononuclear cells (PBMCs), sampled before the fourth cycle of nivolumab. These receptors came from a human donor with classical Hodgkin lymphoma.

The sample holds many counts of this clone. The chain carries TRBV29-1 and TRBJ1-1; D is perhaps TRBD1 (6 bases). The germline V gene encodes CDR1 SQVTM and CDR2 ANQGSEA. This CDR3 is 13 amino acids long. The V end lost 3 bases, the J end lost 2 bases, and 10 bases lay between the germline ends. This chain's CDR3 is CSVDVRGNTEAFF. The CDR3 DNA reads as TGCAGCGTTGATGTCAGGGGAAACACTGAAGCTTTCTTT. Combining the CDR3 with reference TRBV29-1 and TRBJ1-1 gives the whole variable domain SAVISQKPSRDICQRGTSLTIQCQVDSQVTMMFWYRQQPGQSLTLIATANQGSEATYESGFVIDKFPISRPNLTFSTLTVSNMSPEDSSIYLCSVDVRGNTEAFFGQGTRLTVV.

The chain couples TRBV14 to TRBJ1-5; 8 positions match TRBD1. Looked up from germline, CDR1 is SGHDN and CDR2 is FVKESK. The CDR3 is 15 residues long. With 4 bases clipped from V and 2 bases from J, the junction kept 4 bases outside the gene matches. CDR3 loop: CASSLTGGGNQPQHF. The CDR3 DNA follows: TGTGCCAGCAGCCTTACAGGGGGTGGCAATCAGCCCCAGCATTTT. Filled out from reference TRBV14 and TRBJ1-5, the complete variable domain reads EAGVTQFPSHSVIEKGQTVTLRCDPISGHDNLYWYRRVMGKEIKFLLHFVKESKQDESGMPNNRFLAERTGGTYSTLKVQPAELEDSGVYFCASSLTGGGNQPQHFGDGTRLSIL.

The chain couples TRBV5-1 to TRBJ2-5; no reliable D call. V was cut by 0 bases and J by 2 bases, with 5 bases left in between. Germline loops: CDR1 SGHRS, CDR2 YFSETQ. This CDR3 comprises 13 residues. The CDR3 coding sequence is TGCGCCAGCAGCTTGGGGATGCAAGAGACCCAGTACTTC. As protein: CASSLGMQETQYF.

This clone was detected only once. The CDR3 coding sequence is TGTGCCAGCAGTTCAGAGACAGACTATGGCTACACCTTC. This codes for CASSSETDYGYTF. The gene calls are TRBV28 and TRBJ1-2; a weak D match, TRBD1 (5 bases). Germline V gene sequence: CDR1 MDHEN, CDR2 SYDVKM. The length of the CDR3 is 13 residues. V lost 4 bases and J lost 3, with 9 bases in between.

This clone has just one count. The chain is built from TRBV23-1 and TRBJ2-2; 7 bases line up with TRBD1. TRBV23-1 qualifies as an ORF whose function is uncertain. The CDR3 is 17 residues long. The junction had 7 bases not matched to a gene; V was cut back by 1 base and J by 2 bases. CDR3 in amino acids: CASSQLTGTDNTGELFF. The CDR3 bases are TGCGCCAGCAGTCAATTAACCGGGACAGACAACACCGGGGAGCTGTTTTTT.

This clone showed up just a few times. The chain links TRBV15 to TRBJ2-3, with TRBD2 matching 9 bases. The CDR3 length is 16 residues. Unmatched junction bases numbered 6, after V lost 0 bases and J lost 5 bases. Germline assignment: CDR1 LNHNV and CDR2 YYDKDF (reference sequence). The CDR3 here is CATSRDRAGGIDTQYF. The CDR3, as DNA: TGTGCCACCAGCAGAGATCGGGCGGGGGGGATAGATACGCAGTATTTT.

The sample holds a few counts of this clone. The V and J genes are TRBV5-4 and TRBJ1-1; D gene ambiguous. With 4 bases removed from V and 1 base from J, the gap between germline ends came to 14 bases. Germline V gene sequence: CDR1 SGHNT, CDR2 YYREEE (reference sequence). The CDR3 runs 15 residues. For the CDR3, the DNA is TGTGCCAGCAGCAGACCTCGGATGGAGAACACTGAAGCTTTCTTT. Its protein is CASSRPRMENTEAFF.

The chain couples TRBV5-1 to TRBJ1-2, with 7 bases matching TRBD1. CDR1 is SGHRS and CDR2 is YFSETQ in the germline V gene. With 3 bases clipped from V and 0 bases from J, the junction kept 5 bases outside the gene matches. The CDR3 totals 15 residues. The CDR3: CASSSGQLANYGYTF. CDR3 nucleotide sequence: TGCGCCAGCAGCTCGGGACAGTTAGCTAACTATGGCTACACCTTC.

Concerning this clone: The same CDR3 is also encoded by other DNA sequences in this sample. The chain recombines TRBV5-4 with TRBJ2-1; possibly TRBD2 for D (5 bases). With 4 bases removed from V and 7 bases from J, the gap between germline ends came to 18 bases. This CDR3 has 15 residues. CDR1 is SGHNT and CDR2 is YYREEE in the germline V gene (reference sequence). CDR3 bases: TGTGCCAGCAGCCCGGGGTCTCAGATGGGGAATGAGCAGTTCTTC. As protein: CASSPGSQMGNEQFF.

This chain joins TRBV5-1 and TRBJ1-3; D not certain. Germline loops: CDR1 SGHRS, CDR2 YFSETQ. This CDR3 spans 16 amino acids. Trimming removed 0 bases at V and 1 base at J, with 11 bases between. CDR3 loop: CASSLGEGRSGNTIYF. The CDR3, as DNA: TGCGCCAGCAGCTTGGGTGAAGGGAGGTCTGGAAACACCATATATTTT.

This chain joins TRBV4-3 and TRBJ2-7, with D possibly being TRBD2 (6 bases). CDR1 and CDR2 (germline): LGHNA, YSLEER. Trimming cost V 0 bases and J 4 bases, with 16 bases left between them. The CDR3 has 16 residues. In nucleotides, the CDR3 is TGCGCCAGCAGCCAAGAAGTAGGCGGGGCCCCATACGAGCAGTACTTC. Protein sequence: CASSQEVGGAPYEQYF.

This clone occurred a few times. The J gene is TRBJ2-1, the V gene TRBV19; TRBD1 matches 8 bases. Germline assignment: CDR1 LNHDA and CDR2 SQIVND (reference sequence). V trimming: 5 bases; J trimming: 1 base; junction bases outside the gene matches: 10. This CDR3 comprises 17 residues. Here the CDR3 DNA reads TGTGCCAGTAGTCCCCCATCCAGGGGGCGTTCCTACAATGAGCAGTTCTTC. This translates into CASSPPSRGRSYNEQFF. Filled out from reference TRBV19 and TRBJ2-1, the complete variable domain reads DGGITQSPKYLFRKEGQNVTLSCEQNLNHDAMYWYRQDPGQGLRLIYYSQIVNDFQKGDIAEGYSVSREKKESFPLTVTSAQKNPTAFYLCASSPPSRGRSYNEQFFGPGTRLTVL.

The V call is TRBV7-2, the J call TRBJ1-4; possible D gene TRBD1, 5 bases. This CDR3 is 15 amino acids long. Germline V gives CDR1 SGHTA, CDR2 FQGNSA. V was trimmed by 1 base and J by 7 bases, leaving 13 bases between them. The CDR3 here is CASSLDRGRREKLFF. The CDR3 coding sequence is TGTGCCAGCAGCTTAGATAGGGGCCGACGTGAAAAACTGTTTTTT. The variable domain in full, completed from reference TRBV7-2 and TRBJ1-4, reads GAGVSQSPSNKVTEKGKDVELRCDPISGHTALYWYRQSLGQGLEFLIYFQGNSAPDKSGLPSDRFSAERTGGSVSTLTIQRTQQEDSAVYLCASSLDRGRREKLFFGSGTQLSVL.

Only one count was recorded for this clone. This chain connects TRBV10-2 to TRBJ2-7, with 10 nucleotides matching TRBD2. V lost 3 bases to trimming and J lost 0 bases; unmatched junction nucleotides: 5. This CDR3 is 16 amino acids long. Looked up from germline, CDR1 is WSHSY and CDR2 is SAAADI. The CDR3 sequence: CASSDPPSGSSYEQYF. The CDR3 DNA sequence: TGCGCCAGCAGTGATCCCCCTAGCGGGAGCTCCTACGAGCAGTACTTC.

The gene calls are TRBV6-6 and TRBJ2-2, with a tentative D call TRBD2 (5 bases). V gave up 2 bases and J gave up 11 bases, with 12 bases separating them. Germline V lookup: CDR1 MNHNY, CDR2 SVGAGI (reference sequence). The CDR3 is made up of 13 amino acids. Written as DNA, the CDR3 is TGTGCCAGCAGTTACACGGACTTGGTTGAGCTGTTTTTT. Translating gives CASSYTDLVELFF.

This clone was recorded only once. The gene calls are TRBV7-2 and TRBJ2-2, with D possibly matching TRBD2 (5 bases). The germline gives CDR1 SGHTA, CDR2 FQGNSA. V was pared by 5 bases and J by 3 bases, with 19 bases between. The CDR3 extends over 17 amino acids. The CDR3 DNA reads TGTGCCAGCAGCGCCTTCCTCTCCACCGGGGACACCGGGGAGCTGTTTTTT. Residues: CASSAFLSTGDTGELFF. The whole variable domain, filled in from reference TRBV7-2 and TRBJ2-2, reads GAGVSQSPSNKVTEKGKDVELRCDPISGHTALYWYRQSLGQGLEFLIYFQGNSAPDKSGLPSDRFSAERTGGSVSTLTIQRTQQEDSAVYLCASSAFLSTGDTGELFFGEGSRLTVL.

This clone was seen once. This rearrangement joins TRBV11-2 to TRBJ2-7; 11 bases agree with TRBD2. The CDR3 spans 16 residues. In germline, CDR1 is SGHAT, CDR2 FQNNGV. V shed 5 bases and J 0 bases; nucleotides not matched to a gene: 6. DNA of the CDR3: TGTGCCAGCAGCCCGACTAGCGGGGTGTTCTCCTACGAGCAGTACTTC. Translated: CASSPTSGVFSYEQYF.

V and J are TRBV19 and TRBJ1-1, with 7 bases identical to TRBD1. Per germline, CDR1 LNHDA and CDR2 SQIVND (reference sequence). V gave up 1 base and J gave up 6 bases; unmatched junction bases: 5. This CDR3 region has 14 residues. The CDR3 DNA reads as TGTGCCAGTAGTATAGTGACAGGGATCGCTGAAGCTTTCTTT. Translation gives CASSIVTGIAEAFF.

This sequence joins TRBV7-9 and TRBJ1-1; maybe TRBD1 (5 bases). The CDR3 has 13 residues. V lost 10 bases and J lost 0, with 12 bases in between. Germline-derived CDR1 and CDR2 are SEHNR and FQNEAQ (reference sequence). The CDR3 DNA is TGTGCCAACTGGGACGGAGTGAACACTGAAGCTTTCTTT. It encodes CANWDGVNTEAFF.

V usage is TRBV7-2 and J usage is TRBJ2-3; 12 bases fit TRBD2. The V and J ends lost 4 bases and 4 bases, in that order; junction bases with no gene match: 6. This CDR3 contains 16 residues. Germline-derived CDR1 and CDR2 are SGHTA and FQGNSA. As DNA, the CDR3 is TGTGCCAGCAGCTACGGACTAGCGGGGACGTCAGATACGCAGTATTTT. Translating gives CASSYGLAGTSDTQYF.

This chain uses TRBV6-6 with TRBJ1-3; no clear D. CDR1 is MNHNY, CDR2 SVGAGI, per germline (reference sequence). The V end lost 4 bases, the J end lost 0 bases, and 4 bases lay between the germline ends. The CDR3 spans 13 residues. CDR3: CASSLSSGNTIYF. For the CDR3, the DNA is TGTGCCAGCAGTTTGAGCTCTGGAAACACCATATATTTT.

The genes are TRBV29-1 and TRBJ2-5; TRBD1 is a possible D gene (6 bases). This CDR3 is 17 amino acids long. V lost 0 bases to trimming and J lost 2 bases, with 19 bases between them. Per the germline V gene, CDR1 is SQVTM and CDR2 is ANQGSEA. CDR3 DNA: TGCAGCGTTGAAGATCCGGACAGCCTTGGCGATCAAGAGACCCAGTACTTC. Translation gives CSVEDPDSLGDQETQYF.

V gene TRBV18 combines with J gene TRBJ2-7; 7 bases match TRBD1. Unmatched junction bases numbered 13, after V lost 8 bases and J lost 0 bases. CDR1 KGHSH and CDR2 LQKENI come from the germline V gene. The CDR3 consists of 16 residues. CDR3 DNA: TGTGCCAGCACCCAGTCTTTAGAGGGGGCCTCCTACGAGCAGTACTTC. Its translation: CASTQSLEGASYEQYF.

The chain links TRBV30 to TRBJ1-1; 7 positions agree with TRBD1. This CDR3 contains 13 residues. CDR1 and CDR2 from the germline V gene are GTSNPN and SVGIG (reference sequence). V gave up 2 bases and J gave up 3 bases; unmatched junction bases: 3. In nucleotides, the CDR3 is TGTGCCTGGAGTACTACAGGGGACACTGAAGCTTTCTTT. Its protein is CAWSTTGDTEAFF.

The rearrangement joins TRBV6-6 to TRBJ1-4; 7 bases map to TRBD1. Germline V gene sequence: CDR1 MNHNY, CDR2 SVGAGI (reference sequence). J lost 6 bases, V lost 6 bases, and 7 bases had no gene match. The CDR3 spans 14 residues. CDR3 sequence (DNA): TGTGCCAGCAGCCTGAAGGGGGCGTATGAAAAACTGTTTTTT. The encoded protein is CASSLKGAYEKLFF.

This clone turned up a few times. This CDR3 reads CASSSGQGDSPLHF. The CDR3 nucleotides read TGTGCCAGCAGCTCGGGACAGGGCGACTCACCCCTCCACTTT. The chain is built from TRBV7-9 and TRBJ1-6; 9 bases fit TRBD1. Germline V lookup: CDR1 SEHNR, CDR2 FQNEAQ (reference sequence). Trimming took 4 bases from V and 10 from J; bases not matched to a gene: 5. This CDR3 has 14 residues.

This clone was observed once. V usage is TRBV11-2 and J usage is TRBJ2-1; D is undetermined. This CDR3 has 15 amino acids. The ends were cut back, 5 bases at V and 6 bases at J, with 17 bases in the middle. The germline V gene encodes CDR1 SGHAT and CDR2 FQNNGV. CDR3: CASSPGGSSLNEQFF. The CDR3 DNA reads as TGTGCCAGCAGCCCCGGTGGATCATCACTCAATGAGCAGTTCTTC.